This record concerns one TCR beta chain sequence. Its cognate antigen is unknown. This sample was taken from a study of cytomegalovirus exposure and HLA in healthy donors. The wider study: The approximately 120 validation repertoires used the same platform as the 650 to 750 first-cohort repertoires, a later analysis reported.

Study-wide points: Altogether, about 160 TCR beta chains were recorded as cytomegalovirus-associated. According to reports, the classifier identified cytomegalovirus status with high specificity and sensitivity. There were some public TCRs occurring in many donors, but most TCR sequences were rare.

Profiling relied on immunoSEQ multiplex PCR, and the TCRdb table lists in-frame clones only, not all of them. The table shows around 260,000 clones, with 90% occurring only once. Sequenced: PBMCs. This sequence was found in a woman in her 30s in good health and CMV-seronegative.

The chain's CDR3 is CASSVPGGSETQYF. The CDR3 nucleotides are TGTGCCAGCAGCGTACCAGGGGGCAGTGAGACCCAGTACTTC. This rearrangement joins TRBV9 to TRBJ2-5; 8 bases align to TRBD1. The CDR3 runs to 14 residues. V was pared by 1 base and J by 5 bases, with 4 bases of the junction left unmatched. CDR1 and CDR2 (germline): SGDLS, YYNGEE.